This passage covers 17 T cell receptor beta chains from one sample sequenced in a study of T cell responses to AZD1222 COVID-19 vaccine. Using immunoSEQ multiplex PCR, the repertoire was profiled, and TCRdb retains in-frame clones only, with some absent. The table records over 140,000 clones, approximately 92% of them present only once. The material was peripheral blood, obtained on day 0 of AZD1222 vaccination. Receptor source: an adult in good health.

CDR3 loop: CASSPDRTYGYTF. DNA for the CDR3: TGTGCCAGCTCACCTGACAGGACCTATGGCTACACCTTC. This chain joins TRBV18 and TRBJ1-2; D is possibly TRBD1 (6 bases). The CDR3 totals 13 residues. Germline CDR1 KGHSH, CDR2 LQKENI. The V end was cut by 3 bases, the J end by 4 bases, with 9 bases between.

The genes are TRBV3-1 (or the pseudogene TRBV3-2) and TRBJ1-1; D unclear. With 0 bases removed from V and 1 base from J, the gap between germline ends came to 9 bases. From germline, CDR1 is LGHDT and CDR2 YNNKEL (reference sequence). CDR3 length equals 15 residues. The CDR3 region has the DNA TGTGCCAGCAGCCAAGACCCGCGGAAGAACACTGAAGCTTTCTTT. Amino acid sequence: CASSQDPRKNTEAFF.

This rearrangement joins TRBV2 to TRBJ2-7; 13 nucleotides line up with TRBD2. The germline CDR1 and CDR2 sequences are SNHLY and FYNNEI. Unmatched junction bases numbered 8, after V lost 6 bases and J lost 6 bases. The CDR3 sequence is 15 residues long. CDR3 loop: CASRRTSGRRSEQYF. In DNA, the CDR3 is TGTGCCAGCAGAAGGACTAGCGGGAGAAGAAGCGAGCAGTACTTC.

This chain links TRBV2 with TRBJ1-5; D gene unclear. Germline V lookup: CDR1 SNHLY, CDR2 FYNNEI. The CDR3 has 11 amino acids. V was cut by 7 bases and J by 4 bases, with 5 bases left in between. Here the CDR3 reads CASKLNQPQHF. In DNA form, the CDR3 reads TGTGCCAGCAAATTGAATCAGCCCCAGCATTTT.

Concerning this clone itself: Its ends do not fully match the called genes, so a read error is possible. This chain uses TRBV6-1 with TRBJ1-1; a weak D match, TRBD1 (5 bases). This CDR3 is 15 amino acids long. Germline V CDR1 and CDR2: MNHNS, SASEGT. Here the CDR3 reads CASREDVGGFTEAFF. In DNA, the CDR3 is TGTGCCAGCAGGGAAGATGTGGGGGGATTCACTGAAGCTTTCTTT.

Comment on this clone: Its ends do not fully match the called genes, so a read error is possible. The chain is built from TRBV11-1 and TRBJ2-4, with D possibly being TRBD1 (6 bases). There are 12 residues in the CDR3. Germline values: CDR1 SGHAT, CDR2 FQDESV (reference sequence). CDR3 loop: CASSLSGGQMDF. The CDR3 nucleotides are TGTGCCAGCAGCTTAAGTGGTGGACAGATGGACTTC.

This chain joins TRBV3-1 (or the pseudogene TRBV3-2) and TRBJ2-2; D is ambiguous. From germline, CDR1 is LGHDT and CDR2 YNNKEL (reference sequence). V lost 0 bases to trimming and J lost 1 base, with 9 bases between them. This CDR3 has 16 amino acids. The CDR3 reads CASSQDRGENTGELFF. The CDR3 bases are TGTGCCAGCAGCCAAGATCGCGGCGAGAACACCGGGGAGCTGTTTTTT.

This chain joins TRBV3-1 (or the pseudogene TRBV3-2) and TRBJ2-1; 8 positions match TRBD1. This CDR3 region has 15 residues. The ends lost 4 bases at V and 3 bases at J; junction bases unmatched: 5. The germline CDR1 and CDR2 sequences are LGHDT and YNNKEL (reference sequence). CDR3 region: CASSPRTGIYNEQFF. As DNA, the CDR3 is TGTGCCAGCAGCCCACGGACAGGGATCTACAATGAGCAGTTCTTC.

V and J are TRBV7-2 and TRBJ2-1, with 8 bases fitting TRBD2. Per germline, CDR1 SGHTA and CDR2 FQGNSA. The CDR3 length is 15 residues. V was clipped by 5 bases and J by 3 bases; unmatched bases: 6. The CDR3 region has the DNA TGTGCCAGCAGCCATAGCGGGGTAGTCTACAATGAGCAGTTCTTC. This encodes CASSHSGVVYNEQFF.

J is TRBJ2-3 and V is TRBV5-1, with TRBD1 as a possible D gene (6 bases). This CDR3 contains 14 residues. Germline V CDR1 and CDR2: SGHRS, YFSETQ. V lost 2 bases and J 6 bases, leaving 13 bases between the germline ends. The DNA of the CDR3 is TGCGCCAGCAGCTTAGGGGACACTTGGGATACGCAGTATTTT. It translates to CASSLGDTWDTQYF.

The CDR3 bases are TGCGCCAGCAGCCAAATTCAGGGTTTCACTGAAGCTTTCTTT. The encoded protein is CASSQIQGFTEAFF. The chain links TRBV4-1 to TRBJ1-1, with D maybe TRBD1 (5 bases). V was cut by 2 bases and J by 4 bases, with 11 bases left in between. The CDR3 length is 14 residues. CDR1 and CDR2 from the germline V gene are MGHRA and YSYEKL.

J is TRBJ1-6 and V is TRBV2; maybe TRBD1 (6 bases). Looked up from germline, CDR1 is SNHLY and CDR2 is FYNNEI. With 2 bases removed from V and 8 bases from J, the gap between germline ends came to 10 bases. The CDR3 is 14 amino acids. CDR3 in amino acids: CASSEQGLDSPLHF. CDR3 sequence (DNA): TGTGCCAGCAGTGAACAGGGGCTGGATTCACCCCTCCACTTT.

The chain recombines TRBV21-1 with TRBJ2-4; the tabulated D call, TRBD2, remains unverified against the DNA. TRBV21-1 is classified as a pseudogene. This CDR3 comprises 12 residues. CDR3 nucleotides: TGTGCCAGCGGAGGGGCCAAAAACATTCAGTACTTC. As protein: CASGGAKNIQYF.

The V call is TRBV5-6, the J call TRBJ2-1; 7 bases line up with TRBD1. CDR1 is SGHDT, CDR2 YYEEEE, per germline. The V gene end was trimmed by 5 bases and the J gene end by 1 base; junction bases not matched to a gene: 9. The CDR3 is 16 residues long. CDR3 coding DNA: TGTGCCAGCAGGTCTCACAGGGGTGGATCCTACAATGAGCAGTTCTTC. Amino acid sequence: CASRSHRGGSYNEQFF.

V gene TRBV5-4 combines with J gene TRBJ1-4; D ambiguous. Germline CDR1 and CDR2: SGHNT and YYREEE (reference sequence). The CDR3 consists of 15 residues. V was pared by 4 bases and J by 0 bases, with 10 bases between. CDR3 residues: CASSPRPTTNEKLFF. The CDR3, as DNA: TGTGCCAGCAGCCCCCGGCCCACAACTAATGAAAAACTGTTTTTT.

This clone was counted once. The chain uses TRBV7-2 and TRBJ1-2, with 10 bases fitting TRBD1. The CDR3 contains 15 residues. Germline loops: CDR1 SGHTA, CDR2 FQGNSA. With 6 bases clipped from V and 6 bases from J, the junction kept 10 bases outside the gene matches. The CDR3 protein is CASSSPGTGVDGYTF. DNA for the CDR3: TGTGCCAGCAGTTCGCCCGGGACAGGGGTGGATGGCTACACCTTC.

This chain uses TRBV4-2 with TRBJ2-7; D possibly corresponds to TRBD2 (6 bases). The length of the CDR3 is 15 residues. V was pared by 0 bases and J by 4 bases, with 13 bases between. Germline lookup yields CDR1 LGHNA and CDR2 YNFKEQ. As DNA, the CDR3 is TGTGCCAGCAGCCAAGAGGGGGGAAGGTCGTACGAGCAGTACTTC. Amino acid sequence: CASSQEGGRSYEQYF.